This T cell receptor (beta chain) derives from a study of blood T cell repertoires in COVID-19. The overall study: Researchers got acute and convalescent COVID-19 samples from the United States, Italy and Spain. From T cells, B-cell-depleted T cells, or PBMCs came the material, which was cDNA or gDNA.

Per the original data handling: Amplification with reference gene primers provided the estimates of nucleated cell counts. The data were produced by immunoSEQ multiplex PCR, yet TCRdb's version contains in-frame clones alone and is incomplete. From that table come the V and J calls and clone size; the DNA was used to work out D and trimming. The profile shows some 130,000 clones, more than 75% of them singletons. This clone was counted a single time. This CDR3 has 15 amino acids. The germline V gene encodes CDR1 SGHNT and CDR2 YENEEA. The V and J ends lost 4 bases and 3 bases, in that order; junction bases with no gene match: 6.

V and J are TRBV11-3 and TRBJ2-7; 10 bases agree with TRBD1. Material: peripheral blood. The TCR sequence derives from a woman between 50 and 59 years old who had recovered from COVID-19. The CDR3 DNA sequence: TGTGCCAGCAGCTCTATGACAGGGGGCAACTACGAGCAGTACTTC. Translation gives CASSSMTGGNYEQYF.